These 25 T cell receptor beta chains share one sample of origin, sequenced in a study of blood T cell repertoires in COVID-19. Sequencing used immunoSEQ multiplex PCR; TCRdb keeps in-frame clones, though not all of them. The sample contains tens of thousands of clones, about 86% of which appear only once. Sequenced sample: peripheral blood. All receptors derive from a woman over 75 with active or convalescent COVID-19.

This chain joins TRBV5-1 and TRBJ2-5, with 8 bases matching TRBD2. Germline-derived CDR1 and CDR2 are SGHRS and YFSETQ. The length of the CDR3 is 16 residues. Trimming removed 0 bases from V and 5 bases from J; junction bases left unmatched: 9. CDR3 DNA: TGCGCCAGCAGCTTGGAGGTTAGCGCGGGAGGTGAGACCCAGTACTTC. Translated, it gives CASSLEVSAGGETQYF.

The CDR3 loop is CATSDRTGGSQPQHF. The CDR3 DNA reads TGTGCCACCAGTGACCGGACAGGGGGCAGCCAGCCCCAGCATTTT. The V and J genes are TRBV24-1 and TRBJ1-5; TRBD1 aligns across 11 bases. Germline V lookup: CDR1 KGHDR, CDR2 SFDVKD. This CDR3 comprises 15 residues. V trimming: 4 bases; J trimming: 7 bases; junction bases outside the gene matches: 5.

This clone was seen only a few times. The genes are TRBV19 and TRBJ2-5, with 7 positions matching TRBD1. The J segment lost 5 bases and the V segment lost 5 bases, leaving 8 bases of the junction unmatched. Germline V gives CDR1 LNHDA, CDR2 SQIVND (reference sequence). The CDR3 length is 14 residues. CDR3 residues: CASSPRGNRETQYF. The CDR3 region has the DNA TGTGCCAGTAGTCCCAGGGGGAATAGGGAGACCCAGTACTTC.

The chain has TRBV6-2 or TRBV6-3 and TRBJ2-3, with 8 nucleotides matching TRBD2. Germline CDR1 reads MNHEY; CDR2 reads SVGEGT. The CDR3 length is 15 residues. After removal of 6 bases from V and 0 bases from J, the junction contained 5 bases not matched to a gene. The CDR3 DNA reads TGTGCCAGCAGCCTATTAGCGGGGAGCACAGATACGCAGTATTTT. Its protein product is CASSLLAGSTDTQYF.

The V gene is TRBV9, the J gene TRBJ2-7, with a tentative D call TRBD2 (6 bases). Trimming cost V 4 bases and J 2 bases, with 10 bases left between them. Germline loops: CDR1 SGDLS, CDR2 YYNGEE. The CDR3 spans 13 residues. CDR3 sequence (DNA): TGTGCCAGCAGCCCGGGACTGACCTACGAGCAGTACTTC. It yields the protein CASSPGLTYEQYF.

CDR3 sequence (DNA): TGTGCCAGCAGTAGGGACGGGACTAATCAGCCCCAGCATTTT. Encoded protein: CASSRDGTNQPQHF. The rearrangement uses TRBV6-6 and TRBJ1-5, with D perhaps matching TRBD1 (5 bases). Trimming stripped 5 bases from V and 4 bases from J, with 12 bases between. Per the germline V gene, CDR1 is MNHNY and CDR2 is SVGAGI (reference sequence). The CDR3 runs to 14 residues.

This clone has only one observation. The chain uses TRBV7-3 and TRBJ2-1, with a possible D match to TRBD1 (7 bases). The V end lost 5 bases, the J end lost 5 bases, and 10 bases lay between the germline ends. CDR1 is SGHTA and CDR2 is FQGTGA in the germline V gene. This CDR3 is built from 13 residues. The CDR3 region has the DNA TGTGCCAGCAGCCGCGGGACAGACAATGAGCAGTTCTTC. It is translated as CASSRGTDNEQFF.

The chain recombines TRBV7-9 with TRBJ1-2, with D tentatively TRBD1 (5 bases). Looked up from germline, CDR1 is SEHNR and CDR2 is FQNEAQ (reference sequence). The CDR3 is 15 residues long. V was cut by 3 bases and J by 5 bases, with 16 bases left in between. CDR3 in amino acids: CASSFLQSGLYGYTF. The CDR3 DNA reads as TGTGCCAGCAGCTTCCTCCAATCGGGACTGTATGGCTACACCTTC.

The CDR3 loop is CASSYGPVRTEAFF. DNA for the CDR3: TGTGCCAGCAGTTACGGGCCAGTGAGAACTGAAGCTTTCTTT. V is TRBV6-2 or TRBV6-3 and J is TRBJ1-1; no reliable D call. Germline loops: CDR1 MNHEY, CDR2 SVGEGT. The CDR3 runs to 14 residues. V dropped 2 bases and J dropped 5 bases, with 12 bases sitting between them.

V is TRBV11-3 and J is TRBJ2-2, with TRBD2 matching over 10 bases. From germline, CDR1 is SGHNT and CDR2 YENEEA. The J segment lost 3 bases and the V segment lost 5 bases, leaving 6 bases of the junction unmatched. CDR3 size: 16 residues. The DNA for the CDR3 is TGTGCCAGCAGCCCTAGCGGGAGCTCCCACACCGGGGAGCTGTTTTTT. Translation: CASSPSGSSHTGELFF.

The chain uses TRBV15 and TRBJ2-1; TRBD1 matches 9 bases. V lost 7 bases, J lost 9 bases, and 10 bases stayed unmatched. The germline V gene encodes CDR1 LNHNV and CDR2 YYDKDF (reference sequence). The CDR3 is 14 amino acids. This chain's CDR3 is CATNRDRAVSEQFF. The CDR3 nucleotides read TGTGCCACCAACCGGGACAGGGCGGTTAGTGAGCAGTTCTTC.

V usage is TRBV10-3 and J usage is TRBJ1-3; no reliable D call. Between the trimmed V and J ends, which lost 3 bases and 2 bases, there was a span of 11 bases. Germline loops: CDR1 ENHRY, CDR2 SYGVKD. The CDR3 runs 15 residues. CDR3 amino acids: CAISDRGGPGNTIYF. The CDR3 nucleotides read TGTGCCATCAGTGATCGGGGTGGTCCTGGAAACACCATATATTTT.

The V and J genes are TRBV24-1 and TRBJ2-7, with 8 positions matching TRBD1. The length of the CDR3 is 14 residues. Germline V gene sequence: CDR1 KGHDR, CDR2 SFDVKD. V gave up 4 bases and J gave up 0 bases; unmatched junction bases: 1. CDR3 sequence reads: CATSEGTGSYEQYF. As DNA, the CDR3 is TGTGCCACCAGTGAGGGGACAGGCTCCTACGAGCAGTACTTC.

To note about this clone: At one boundary the junction diverges from the germline segment, which might be a read error. V and J are TRBV20-1 and TRBJ1-2; D is unclear. This CDR3 has 11 residues. Germline CDR1 DFQATT, CDR2 SNEGSKA (reference sequence). The CDR3 here is CSGVLNYSYTF. Written as DNA, the CDR3 is TGCAGTGGTGTCCTGAACTATAGCTACACCTTC.

V gene TRBV6-2 or TRBV6-3 combines with J gene TRBJ2-5; 14 nucleotides agree with TRBD2. Germline CDR1 is MNHEY and CDR2 is SVGEGT. The CDR3 has 16 residues. V shed 6 bases and J 4 bases; nucleotides not matched to a gene: 7. This chain's CDR3 is CASSTGTSGSRETQYF. DNA of the CDR3: TGTGCCAGCAGCACCGGGACTAGCGGGAGTAGAGAGACCCAGTACTTC.

The chain is built from TRBV5-1 and TRBJ2-5, with 14 bases matching TRBD2. Germline V lookup: CDR1 SGHRS, CDR2 YFSETQ. Trimming cost V 3 bases and J 4 bases; bases outside gene matches: 5. This CDR3 has 16 residues. DNA of the CDR3: TGCGCCAGCAGCTCTGGACTAGCGGGAGGAAGAGAGACCCAGTACTTC. This codes for CASSSGLAGGRETQYF.

V usage is TRBV6-5 and J usage is TRBJ2-7; D is unclear. Between the trimmed V and J ends, which lost 0 bases and 0 bases, there was a span of 6 bases. Germline V gene sequence: CDR1 MNHEY, CDR2 SVGAGI. The length of the CDR3 is 14 residues. CDR3 bases: TGTGCCAGCAGTTACTCGTATTCCTCCTACGAGCAGTACTTC. This sequence encodes CASSYSYSSYEQYF.

The CDR3 sequence: CATSRIGAANEKLFF. DNA of the CDR3: TGTGCCACCAGCCGAATTGGAGCAGCTAATGAAAAACTGTTTTTT. This chain joins TRBV15 and TRBJ1-4; D is unresolved. Trimming stripped 5 bases from V and 3 bases from J, with 13 bases between. The CDR3 has 15 residues. Looked up from germline, CDR1 is LNHNV and CDR2 is YYDKDF (reference sequence).

The chain uses TRBV5-4 and TRBJ2-7; 8 bases fit TRBD1. CDR3 length: 14 amino acids. J was trimmed by 6 bases and V by 4 bases; bases with no gene match: 9. CDR1 and CDR2 (germline): SGHNT, YYREEE (reference sequence). The CDR3 region is CASSRQGAPLEQYF. In DNA form, the CDR3 reads TGTGCCAGCAGCCGCCAGGGGGCGCCGCTCGAGCAGTACTTC.

The chain employs TRBV18 and TRBJ1-6; 10 nucleotides match TRBD1. The CDR3 contains 15 residues. Germline-derived CDR1 and CDR2 are KGHSH and LQKENI. The V segment lost 6 bases and the J segment 9 bases; nucleotides outside the gene matches: 8. The CDR3 bases are TGTGCCAGCTCCCCAGGGACAGGGGAGACTTCACCCCTCCACTTT. Translated, it gives CASSPGTGETSPLHF.

The rearrangement uses TRBV5-1 and TRBJ2-7; 7 nucleotides align to TRBD2. Unmatched junction bases numbered 8, after V lost 2 bases and J lost 6 bases. The germline V gene encodes CDR1 SGHRS and CDR2 YFSETQ. The CDR3 sequence is 14 residues long. CDR3 residues: CASSFGDYRLEQYF. The CDR3 coding sequence is TGCGCCAGCAGCTTCGGGGACTACCGACTCGAGCAGTACTTC.

The chain links TRBV7-2 to TRBJ2-3, with a possible D match to TRBD1 (5 bases). Germline V gene data show CDR1 as SGHTA and CDR2 as FQGNSA. The CDR3 is 15 residues long. Trimming removed 3 bases from V and 2 bases from J, with 12 bases in between. The CDR3 sequence: CASSFNRPSTDTQYF. CDR3 in DNA: TGTGCCAGCAGCTTTAACAGGCCTTCCACAGATACGCAGTATTTT.

The chain employs TRBV11-2 and TRBJ1-1; D is unclear. The CDR3 length is 13 residues. V was pared by 5 bases and J by 5 bases, with 12 bases between. Germline loops: CDR1 SGHAT, CDR2 FQNNGV. The CDR3 nucleotides are TGTGCCAGCAGCCCAAGTCCGGGGACTGAAGCTTTCTTT. Translation gives CASSPSPGTEAFF.

The chain uses TRBV5-5 and TRBJ1-3; tentative D call: TRBD1 (5 bases). V was trimmed by 0 bases and J by 0 bases, leaving 10 bases between them. Germline V gives CDR1 SGHKS, CDR2 YYEKEE (reference sequence). The CDR3 spans 16 residues. The CDR3 coding sequence is TGTGCCAGCAGCTTGGATGCAGGGAACTCTGGAAACACCATATATTTT. The encoded protein is CASSLDAGNSGNTIYF.

As concerns this clone: One junction end disagrees with the germline gene, perhaps due to a read error. This rearrangement joins TRBV19 to TRBJ2-6, with D maybe TRBD1 (5 bases). In germline, CDR1 is LNHDA, CDR2 SQIVND (reference sequence). The CDR3 extends over 14 amino acids. The CDR3 protein is CATKDEGGANVLTF. The CDR3 region has the DNA TGTGCCACCAAAGACGAAGGTGGGGCCAACGTCTTGACTTTC.